Listed below are T cell receptor beta chains from one sample, sequenced in a study of shared clonotypes between healthy human individuals. Assay used: immunoSEQ multiplex PCR; TCRdb lists only in-frame clones, some missing. The sample contains about 2 million clones, 85% to 95% of which appear only once. The sequencing input was naive CD4+ T cells sorted from blood. These receptors were obtained from a young man in good health. The CDR3 runs from the conserved cysteine through the conserved F or W. Fields, in order: D gene, J gene, CDR3 length, clone size, V gene, CDR3 protein, CDR3 DNA. A D gene is named only where the DNA matches it firmly. Not all rows give a size; the values are once, few, many and, for expanded clones, a class.

>TRBD1|TRBJ2-3|18|.|TRBV9
CASSVLDRVHGATDTQYF
TGTGCCAGCAGCGTCTTGGACAGGGTTCATGGTGCGACAGATACGCAGTATTTT
>.|TRBJ1-1|14|.|TRBV5-8
CASSAQTRNTEAFF
TGTGCCAGCAGCGCCCAGACAAGGAACACTGAAGCTTTCTTT
>.|TRBJ1-5|15|.|TRBV7-4
CASSHYQGFNQPQHF
TGTGCCAGCAGCCATTATCAGGGTTTCAATCAGCCCCAGCATTTT
>.|TRBJ2-5|13|.|TRBV11-2
CASSLESLETQYF
TGTGCCAGCAGCTTAGAAAGTTTGGAGACCCAGTACTTC
>.|TRBJ1-6|16|.|TRBV15
CATSSHTPPGNSPLHF
TGTGCCACCAGCAGTCACACCCCACCCGGTAATTCACCCCTCCACTTT
>.|TRBJ2-7|13|.|TRBV7-9
CASSSGGTNEQYF
TGTGCCAGCAGCTCTGGGGGCACCAACGAGCAGTACTTC
>.|TRBJ2-3|15|.|TRBV5-6
CASSQWGGGTDTQYF
TGTGCCAGCAGCCAGTGGGGTGGAGGCACAGATACGCAGTATTTT
>.|TRBJ2-3|13|.|TRBV6-5
CASSYYPPDTQYF
TGTGCCAGCAGTTATTATCCCCCAGATACGCAGTATTTT
>.|TRBJ2-5|12|.|TRBV18
CASSPAVETQYF
TGTGCCAGCTCACCAGCAGTCGAGACCCAGTACTTC
>.|TRBJ2-7|20|.|TRBV23-1
CASSQSRLGVPALRFYEQYF
TGCGCCAGCAGTCAATCGAGGTTGGGGGTGCCAGCGCTCCGTTTCTACGAGCAGTACTTC
>TRBD1|TRBJ1-5|15|.|TRBV7-9
CASSPDRGGNQPQHF
TGTGCCAGCAGCCCGGACAGGGGCGGCAATCAGCCCCAGCATTTT
>TRBD2|TRBJ2-7|16|.|TRBV13
CASSITTSGSTAEQYF
TGTGCCAGCAGCATTACGACTAGCGGGAGTACTGCTGAGCAGTACTTC
>.|TRBJ1-5|13|.|TRBV15
CATSRTGWQPQHF
TGTGCCACCAGCCGTACCGGGTGGCAGCCCCAGCATTTT
>TRBD1|TRBJ2-3|14|.|TRBV13
CASSFVTGADTQYF
TGTGCCAGCAGCTTTGTGACAGGGGCGGATACGCAGTATTTT
>.|TRBJ1-3|13|few|TRBV19
CASRSGFWDTIYF
TGTGCCAGTAGGAGTGGGTTTTGGGACACCATATATTTT
>.|TRBJ2-3|15|.|TRBV9
CASGKGESITDTQYF
TGTGCCAGCGGGAAGGGGGAGTCGATCACAGATACGCAGTATTTT
>TRBD1|TRBJ1-1|15|.|TRBV5-1
CASSLVVRGRTEAFF
TGCGCCAGCAGCTTGGTTGTCAGGGGGCGAACTGAAGCTTTCTTT
>TRBD2|TRBJ2-5|16|.|TRBV11-2
CASTPGTSGHQETQYF
TGTGCCAGCACCCCAGGGACTAGCGGCCACCAAGAGACCCAGTACTTC
>TRBD1|TRBJ2-7|14|.|TRBV18
CASSPSGTGTEQYF
TGTGCCAGCTCACCTTCCGGGACAGGGACCGAGCAGTACTTC
>.|TRBJ2-2|11|.|TRBV28
CASSPPGELFF
TGTGCCAGCAGTCCCCCCGGGGAGCTGTTTTTT
>TRBD1|TRBJ2-2|15|.|TRBV5-1
CASSLSRGYTGELFF
TGCGCCAGCAGCTTGAGCAGGGGGTACACCGGGGAGCTGTTTTTT
>.|TRBJ1-2|14|.|TRBV23-1
CASSIEDQEYGYTF
TGCGCCAGCTCAATAGAGGACCAAGAATATGGCTACACCTTC
>TRBD1|TRBJ2-7|13|.|TRBV28
CASSMTGGSEQYF
TGTGCCAGCAGTATGACAGGGGGAAGCGAGCAGTACTTC
>.|TRBJ2-6|18|once|TRBV25-1
CASSETPGLISGANVLTF
TGTGCCAGCAGTGAGACGCCGGGACTTATATCTGGGGCCAACGTCCTGACTTTC
>TRBD1|TRBJ1-2|13|.|TRBV28
CASSDRETYGYTF
TGTGCCAGCAGCGACAGGGAGACATATGGCTACACCTTC
>.|TRBJ1-1|15|.|TRBV7-9
CASSPGGFLNTEAFF
TGTGCCAGCAGCCCCGGGGGGTTCCTTAACACTGAAGCTTTCTTT
>TRBD2|TRBJ2-7|16|.|TRBV29-1
CSVEDVSLAGPYEQYF
TGCAGCGTTGAAGATGTCTCACTAGCGGGGCCCTACGAGCAGTACTTC